Listed here are 28 T cell receptor beta chains from one sample, sequenced in a study of vaccination effects on CD4 cells after COVID-19. These receptors have no identified antigens. After expansion with viral peptide pools in the ViraFEST assay, antigen-specific CD4+ T cells were sequenced. Following a roughly 9-day culture, CD4+ T cells were purified. Previously uninfected by SARS-CoV-2, the vaccine recipients also showed negative nucleocapsid antibodies. Clones were read by immunoSEQ multiplex PCR, and TCRdb kept only the in-frame ones, dropping some. Among tens of thousands of clones listed, roughly three quarters were seen once. The sample consisted of CD4+ T cells from PBMCs cultured with HCoV-NL63 spike peptides, taken before COVID-19 vaccination. The receptor set was obtained from a human donor who received a COVID-19 vaccine.

The chain has TRBV9 and TRBJ2-2, with a possible D match to TRBD1 (6 bases). The CDR3 is 13 residues long. V was clipped by 7 bases and J by 9 bases, with 16 bases between them. Germline CDR1 is SGDLS and CDR2 is YYNGEE. CDR3 sequence (DNA): TGTGCCAGCGGACGGCCAGGGGTCCGGGAGCTGTTTTTT. It translates to CASGRPGVRELFF.

The V and J genes are TRBV27 and TRBJ1-3, with 7 bases identical to TRBD1. V shed 3 bases and J 0 bases; nucleotides not matched to a gene: 2. The CDR3 consists of 15 residues. Looked up from germline, CDR1 is MNHEY and CDR2 is SMNVEV (reference sequence). The CDR3 reads CASSFRQGSGNTIYF. As DNA, the CDR3 is TGTGCCAGCAGTTTCCGACAGGGCTCTGGAAACACCATATATTTT.

The CDR3 region is CASSYRGGQETQYF. CDR3 nucleotide sequence: TGTGCCAGCAGCTACAGGGGGGGCCAAGAGACCCAGTACTTC. J is TRBJ2-5 and V is TRBV7-3, with D perhaps TRBD1 (8 bases). V was trimmed by 4 bases and J by 1 base, leaving 10 bases between them. The CDR3 totals 14 residues. Germline V gene sequence: CDR1 SGHTA, CDR2 FQGTGA. Full variable domain (remainder filled in from reference TRBV7-3 and TRBJ2-5): GAGVSQTPSNKVTEKGKYVELRCDPISGHTALYWYRQSLGQGPEFLIYFQGTGAADDSGLPNDRFFAVRPEGSVSTLKIQRTERGDSAVYLCASSYRGGQETQYFGPGTRLLVL.

This chain links TRBV18 with TRBJ1-1; D gene ambiguous. Trimming cost V 0 bases and J 5 bases, with 13 bases left between them. The CDR3 has 15 amino acids. Germline values: CDR1 KGHSH, CDR2 LQKENI. The CDR3 protein is CASSPPAAGETEAFF. CDR3 sequence (DNA): TGTGCCAGCTCACCACCGGCGGCCGGGGAGACTGAAGCTTTCTTT.

This clone was observed a handful of times. The chain combines TRBV11-2 with TRBJ1-2, with D perhaps TRBD1 (6 bases). This CDR3 spans 15 amino acids. CDR1 and CDR2 from the germline V gene are SGHAT and FQNNGV. Trimming cost V 5 bases and J 7 bases, with 20 bases left between them. In DNA form, the CDR3 reads TGTGCCAGCAGCCTACGACCGGGACATAATTCTGGCTACACCTTC. Translated: CASSLRPGHNSGYTF.

This chain joins TRBV11-2 and TRBJ1-1; weak D call: TRBD1 (5 bases). V dropped 5 bases and J dropped 0 bases, with 10 bases sitting between them. The CDR3 runs 14 residues. Per germline, CDR1 SGHAT and CDR2 FQNNGV. In nucleotides, the CDR3 is TGTGCCAGCAGCACCCGACAGATGAACACTGAAGCTTTCTTT. Amino acid sequence: CASSTRQMNTEAFF.

The chain uses TRBV5-5 and TRBJ1-2, with D possibly matching TRBD1 (5 bases). The V gene's germline CDR1 is SGHKS and CDR2 YYEKEE (reference sequence). The germline V and J ends were trimmed by 5 bases and 3 bases, with 11 bases remaining between them. This CDR3 spans 13 amino acids. CDR3 protein: CASSFRADYGYTF. Written as DNA, the CDR3 is TGTGCCAGCAGTTTCAGGGCGGACTATGGCTACACCTTC.

The chain uses TRBV7-3 and TRBJ2-5, with 8 bases fitting TRBD2. The CDR3 totals 18 residues. CDR1 SGHTA and CDR2 FQGTGA come from the germline V gene. V dropped 1 base and J dropped 2; count of bases not matched to a gene: 12. DNA for the CDR3: TGTGCCAGCAGCTTAAATAACGTGGCGGGGGGACTACAAGAGACCCAGTACTTC. It codes for CASSLNNVAGGLQETQYF. Looking up the rest from reference TRBV7-3 and TRBJ2-5 gives the full variable domain: GAGVSQTPSNKVTEKGKYVELRCDPISGHTALYWYRQSLGQGPEFLIYFQGTGAADDSGLPNDRFFAVRPEGSVSTLKIQRTERGDSAVYLCASSLNNVAGGLQETQYFGPGTRLLVL.

The V and J genes are TRBV7-2 and TRBJ2-7; 9 positions match TRBD1. Trimming at V came to 5 bases and at J to 2 bases, leaving 13 bases not matched to a gene. Germline V gene sequence: CDR1 SGHTA, CDR2 FQGNSA. The CDR3 length is 17 residues. The CDR3 region has the DNA TGTGCCAGCAGCCTCCGAGGGGGGGGGACAGGGACCTACGAGCAGTACGTC. This gives the protein CASSLRGGGTGTYEQYV.

The genes are TRBV28 and TRBJ1-2, with 9 bases lining up with TRBD1. Germline-derived CDR1 and CDR2 are MDHEN and SYDVKM. Trimming took 7 bases from V and 4 from J; bases not matched to a gene: 7. This CDR3 is 14 amino acids long. This chain's CDR3 is CASNVGTGTYGYTF. The CDR3 DNA sequence: TGTGCCAGCAACGTAGGGACAGGGACCTATGGCTACACCTTC.

Worth noting for this clone: Other DNA sequences from this sample encode an identical CDR3 as well. The genes are TRBV19 and TRBJ2-5; TRBD2 aligns across 14 bases. The CDR3 length is 16 residues. Germline V CDR1 and CDR2: LNHDA, SQIVND (reference sequence). The V segment lost 3 bases and the J segment 1 base; nucleotides outside the gene matches: 1. In DNA form, the CDR3 reads TGTGCCAGTAGTATCGGACTAGCGGGGGGCCAAGAGACCCAGTACTTC. Translating gives CASSIGLAGGQETQYF.

In its sample, this clone was seen a few times. This chain connects TRBV10-2 to TRBJ2-7; D uncertain. Germline V lookup: CDR1 WSHSY, CDR2 SAAADI. The V and J ends lost 5 bases and 4 bases respectively, with 12 bases between them. CDR3 length equals 13 residues. CDR3 sequence reads: CASSLSREYEQYV. The CDR3 DNA reads as TGCGCCAGCAGTTTAAGTAGAGAATACGAGCAGTACGTC.

The chain links TRBV5-5 to TRBJ2-5, with D possibly being TRBD1 or TRBD2 (5 bases each). Per the germline V gene, CDR1 is SGHKS and CDR2 is YYEKEE (reference sequence). The V gene lost 5 bases and the J gene lost 1 base, with 9 bases spanning the gap. The CDR3 is 13 amino acids. In DNA, the CDR3 is TGTGCCAGCAGATGGGACCCCCAAGAGACCCAGTACTTC. Translation: CASRWDPQETQYF. The variable domain in full, completed from reference TRBV5-5 and TRBJ2-5, reads DAGVTQSPTHLIKTRGQQVTLRCSPISGHKSVSWYQQVLGQGPQFIFQYYEKEERGRGNFPDRFSARQFPNYSSELNVNALLLGDSALYLCASRWDPQETQYFGPGTRLLVL.

This chain joins TRBV3-1 (or the pseudogene TRBV3-2) and TRBJ2-5; a weak D match, TRBD2 (5 bases). The CDR3 extends over 16 amino acids. Germline CDR1 LGHDT, CDR2 YNNKEL (reference sequence). V was cut by 0 bases and J by 4 bases, with 15 bases left in between. The CDR3 DNA reads TGTGCCAGCAGCCAAGATTCGGGCACACGGGGAGAGACCCAGTACTTC. Protein product: CASSQDSGTRGETQYF.

Here the CDR3 DNA reads TGCGCCAGCAGCCAAGATCCACAGGGGGCCGATGAGCAGTTCTTC. This encodes CASSQDPQGADEQFF. J is TRBJ2-1 and V is TRBV4-1, with 9 bases aligning to TRBD1. With V trimmed by 0 bases and J by 8 bases, 5 bases remained unmatched. Looked up from germline, CDR1 is MGHRA and CDR2 is YSYEKL. This CDR3 spans 15 amino acids.

The chain carries TRBV6-5 and TRBJ2-7, with a weak D call TRBD2 (6 bases). V was cut by 6 bases and J by 2 bases, with 14 bases left in between. Germline CDR1 reads MNHEY; CDR2 reads SVGAGI. The CDR3 extends over 14 amino acids. The CDR3 loop is CASRRGTGTYEQYV. In DNA form, the CDR3 reads TGTGCCAGCAGACGCGGGACGGGGACCTACGAGCAGTACGTC.

The rearrangement joins TRBV18 to TRBJ1-6; TRBD1 might be the D (5 bases). In germline, CDR1 is KGHSH, CDR2 LQKENI. The CDR3 is made up of 13 amino acids. V was clipped by 6 bases and J by 11 bases, with 14 bases between them. The CDR3 spells CASSPLGVPPLHF. For the CDR3, the DNA is TGTGCCAGCTCCCCTCTAGGGGTGCCACCCCTCCACTTT.

The gene calls are TRBV28 and TRBJ1-2; D is undetermined. The CDR3 is 12 residues long. Germline V CDR1 and CDR2: MDHEN, SYDVKM. Trimming removed 8 bases at V and 0 bases at J, with 7 bases between. The CDR3 spells CASLVANYGYTF. CDR3 nucleotides: TGTGCCAGCCTAGTGGCTAACTATGGCTACACCTTC.

This clone was counted a few times. The chain carries TRBV5-4 and TRBJ2-2; unclear D gene. The V end lost 3 bases, the J end lost 1 base, and 10 bases lay between the germline ends. Per germline, CDR1 SGHNT and CDR2 YYREEE (reference sequence). This CDR3 comprises 15 residues. CDR3 sequence (DNA): TGTGCCAGCAGCTCTCGCTCGCGGAACACCGGGGAGCTGTTTTTT. Its translation is CASSSRSRNTGELFF.

This clone appeared a single time. The chain has TRBV18 and TRBJ2-2, with 8 bases aligning to TRBD1. The CDR3 sequence is 16 residues long. V was clipped by 0 bases and J by 4 bases; unmatched bases: 4. Germline V gives CDR1 KGHSH, CDR2 LQKENI. The DNA of the CDR3 is TGTGCCAGCTCACCACCGAGTACAGGGGGCACCGGGGAGCTGTTTTTT. This codes for CASSPPSTGGTGELFF.

The sample holds one count of this clone. The same CDR3 is also encoded by other DNA sequences in this sample. This chain connects TRBV5-1 to TRBJ2-5; the D gene is possibly TRBD2 (5 bases). Per germline, CDR1 SGHRS and CDR2 YFSETQ. CDR3 size: 13 residues. The V end was cut by 2 bases, the J end by 1 base, with 6 bases between. The CDR3 reads CASSFGVQETQYF. DNA for the CDR3: TGCGCCAGCAGCTTCGGGGTCCAAGAGACCCAGTACTTC.

In its sample, this clone was seen once. V usage is TRBV5-1 and J usage is TRBJ1-2, with a tentative D call TRBD1 (6 bases). This CDR3 has 14 amino acids. V lost 0 bases and J 8 bases, leaving 14 bases between the germline ends. Germline-derived CDR1 and CDR2 are SGHRS and YFSETQ. The chain's CDR3 is CASSLEPGARGYTF. The CDR3 DNA is TGCGCCAGCAGCTTGGAACCGGGGGCGCGGGGCTACACCTTC.

V and J are TRBV25-1 and TRBJ1-3, with D possibly TRBD1 on 6 matching bases. This CDR3 is built from 15 residues. Looked up from germline, CDR1 is MGHDK and CDR2 is SYGVNS. Trimming left V 2 bases short and J 6 bases short, with 14 bases between. CDR3 loop: CASSEPGHQSNTIYF. For the CDR3, the DNA is TGTGCCAGCAGTGAACCGGGACACCAATCAAACACCATATATTTT.

The chain couples TRBV4-1 to TRBJ1-3; D is perhaps TRBD1 (6 bases). This CDR3 is built from 17 residues. V gave up 4 bases and J gave up 2 bases, with 18 bases separating them. Germline CDR1 reads MGHRA; CDR2 reads YSYEKL. The CDR3 region has the DNA TGCGCCAGCAGCCTGAGGCTTCAACAGGGAACTGGAAACACCATATATTTT. It translates to CASSLRLQQGTGNTIYF.

The J gene is TRBJ2-5, the V gene TRBV5-1; possibly TRBD2 for D (6 bases). Between the trimmed V and J ends, which lost 1 base and 5 bases, there was a span of 21 bases. Per the germline V gene, CDR1 is SGHRS and CDR2 is YFSETQ. This CDR3 has 17 amino acids. The CDR3 DNA is TGCGCCAGCAGCTTGAACTCCGGCGGGGCAACGTGGGAGACCCAGTACTTC. The encoded protein is CASSLNSGGATWETQYF. The full variable domain, with the rest looked up from reference TRBV5-1 and TRBJ2-5, is KAGVTQTPRYLIKTRGQQVTLSCSPISGHRSVSWYQQTPGQGLQFLFEYFSETQRNKGNFPGRFSGRQFSNSRSEMNVSTLELGDSALYLCASSLNSGGATWETQYFGPGTRLLVL.

The chain is built from TRBV18 and TRBJ2-2; the D gene is possibly TRBD1 (6 bases). The CDR3 totals 14 residues. Germline loops: CDR1 KGHSH, CDR2 LQKENI. V gave up 4 bases and J gave up 0 bases, with 6 bases separating them. The CDR3 DNA follows: TGTGCCAGCTCACAGGGGGCGAACACCGGGGAGCTGTTTTTT. Protein: CASSQGANTGELFF. The full variable domain, its missing parts supplied by reference TRBV18 and TRBJ2-2, is NAGVMQNPRHLVRRRGQEARLRCSPMKGHSHVYWYRQLPEEGLKFMVYLQKENIIDESGMPKERFSAEFPKEGPSILRIQQVVRGDSAAYFCASSQGANTGELFFGEGSRLTVL.

The chain combines TRBV10-2 with TRBJ2-7, with 7 bases that match TRBD1. Trimming cost V 2 bases and J 2 bases; bases outside gene matches: 6. Germline CDR1 WSHSY, CDR2 SAAADI. The CDR3 runs to 15 residues. This CDR3 reads CASSEPATGTYEQYV. In DNA form, the CDR3 reads TGCGCCAGCAGTGAGCCCGCGACAGGGACCTACGAGCAGTACGTC.

The V call is TRBV5-1, the J call TRBJ2-2; D is possibly TRBD2 (5 bases). Germline assignment: CDR1 SGHRS and CDR2 YFSETQ. The length of the CDR3 is 16 residues. Between the trimmed V and J ends, which lost 2 bases and 3 bases, there was a span of 14 bases. The CDR3 DNA sequence: TGCGCCAGCAGCTTAGGCGGGCCCGGAGACACCGGGGAGCTGTTTTTT. This encodes CASSLGGPGDTGELFF.